This T cell receptor beta chain was sequenced in a study of CD8 T cells in ankylosing spondylitis. Regarding the study as a whole: Characteristic of ankylosing spondylitis blood, it appeared, was a TCR beta motif comprising several highly homologous variants.

Using its own MiXCR run on the 5' RACE reads, TCRdb lists one record per CDR3 protein. This sample has fewer than 750,000 distinct CDR3 sequences, with under 20% found just once. This clonotype was detected many times. Its antigen is unknown. The material sequenced was blood, either unsorted or a sorted T cell fraction (not recorded which). This clonotype was sampled from a male donor with ankylosing spondylitis.

The CDR3, as DNA: TGCGCCAGCAGCTTGGCAGAAAACTACGAGCAGTACTTC. Translated: CASSLAENYEQYF. The V and J genes are TRBV5-1 and TRBJ2-7; D gene ambiguous. Germline V gene sequence: CDR1 SGHRS, CDR2 YFSETQ. V was pared by 0 bases and J by 3 bases, with 7 bases between. The CDR3 has 13 residues.